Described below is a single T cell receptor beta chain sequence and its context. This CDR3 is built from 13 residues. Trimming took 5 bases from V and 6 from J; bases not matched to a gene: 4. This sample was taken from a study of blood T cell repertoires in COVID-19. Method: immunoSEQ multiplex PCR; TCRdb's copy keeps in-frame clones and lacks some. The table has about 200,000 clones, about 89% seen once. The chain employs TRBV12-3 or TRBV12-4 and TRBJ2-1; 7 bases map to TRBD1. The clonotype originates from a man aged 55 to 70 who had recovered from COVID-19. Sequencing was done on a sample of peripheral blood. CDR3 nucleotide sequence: TGTGCCAGCAGTAGACAGGGACCCAATGAGCAGTTCTTC. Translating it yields CASSRQGPNEQFF.